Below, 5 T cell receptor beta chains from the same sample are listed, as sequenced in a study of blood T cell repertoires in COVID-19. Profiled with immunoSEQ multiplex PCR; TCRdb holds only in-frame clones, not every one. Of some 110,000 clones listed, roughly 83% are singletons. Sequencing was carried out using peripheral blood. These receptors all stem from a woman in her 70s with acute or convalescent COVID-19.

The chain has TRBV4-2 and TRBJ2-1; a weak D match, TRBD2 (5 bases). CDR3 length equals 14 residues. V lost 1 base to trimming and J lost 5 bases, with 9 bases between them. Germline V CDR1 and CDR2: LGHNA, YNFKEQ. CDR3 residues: CASSQVRRHNEQFF. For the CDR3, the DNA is TGTGCCAGCAGCCAAGTGAGGAGGCACAATGAGCAGTTCTTC.

CDR3 bases: TGTGCCAGCAGCTTATCCTCCGGGGGGTACAATGAGCAGTTCTTC. Encoded protein: CASSLSSGGYNEQFF. The chain employs TRBV7-8 and TRBJ2-1; 7 nucleotides align to TRBD2. From germline, CDR1 is SGHVS and CDR2 FQNEAQ. CDR3 length: 15 amino acids. With V trimmed by 2 bases and J by 4 bases, 5 bases remained unmatched.

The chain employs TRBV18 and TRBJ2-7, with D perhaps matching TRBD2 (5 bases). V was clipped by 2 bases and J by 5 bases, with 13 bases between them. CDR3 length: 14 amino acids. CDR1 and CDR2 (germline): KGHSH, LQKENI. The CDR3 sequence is CASSPDPEVNEQYF. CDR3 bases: TGTGCCAGCTCACCAGATCCGGAGGTCAACGAGCAGTACTTC. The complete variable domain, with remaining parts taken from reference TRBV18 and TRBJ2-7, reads NAGVMQNPRHLVRRRGQEARLRCSPMKGHSHVYWYRQLPEEGLKFMVYLQKENIIDESGMPKERFSAEFPKEGPSILRIQQVVRGDSAAYFCASSPDPEVNEQYFGPGTRLTVT.

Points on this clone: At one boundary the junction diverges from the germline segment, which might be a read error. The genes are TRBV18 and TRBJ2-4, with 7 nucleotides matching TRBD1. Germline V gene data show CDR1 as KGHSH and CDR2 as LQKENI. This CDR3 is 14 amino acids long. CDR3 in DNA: TGTGCCAGCTCACCGACCAAGGGACAGTCGATTACGGACTTC. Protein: CASSPTKGQSITDF.

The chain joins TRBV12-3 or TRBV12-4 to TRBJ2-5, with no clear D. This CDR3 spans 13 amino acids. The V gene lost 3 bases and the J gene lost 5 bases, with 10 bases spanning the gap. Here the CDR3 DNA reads TGTGCCAGCAGTTTTGAGAAACTCGAGACCCAGTACTTC. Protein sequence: CASSFEKLETQYF.